The 31 T cell receptor beta chains given below trace back to one sample, sequenced in a study of siplizumab effects on memory and regulatory T cells. Produced via immunoSEQ multiplex PCR; TCRdb's table is partial and in-frame only. This table holds 100,000 to 120,000 clones, 93% found once. The sample taken for sequencing was CD4+ T cells sorted from blood. The receptors derive from a human donor in good health.

The CDR3 coding sequence is TGTGCCAGCAGCTCCCTTGGGTCTAGATACACTGAAGCTTTCTTT. Amino acid sequence: CASSSLGSRYTEAFF. The V and J genes are TRBV9 and TRBJ1-1; D remains unclear. There are 15 residues in the CDR3. The V and J ends lost 4 bases and 3 bases respectively, with 16 bases between them. Germline V gene sequence: CDR1 SGDLS, CDR2 YYNGEE. Supplemented by reference TRBV9 and TRBJ1-1, the full variable domain reads DSGVTQTPKHLITATGQRVTLRCSPRSGDLSVYWYQQSLDQGLQFLIQYYNGEERAKGNILERFSAQQFPDLHSELNLSSLELGDSALYFCASSSLGSRYTEAFFGQGTRLTVV.

In its sample, this clone was seen once. This chain links TRBV4-3 with TRBJ1-4, with a possible D match to TRBD1 (5 bases). V was pared by 0 bases and J by 4 bases, with 12 bases between. Germline loops: CDR1 LGHNA, CDR2 YSLEER. This CDR3 contains 16 residues. In nucleotides, the CDR3 is TGCGCCAGCAGCCAAGAAGTCAGGGCGGGTAATGAAAAACTGTTTTTT. It encodes CASSQEVRAGNEKLFF.

The rearrangement joins TRBV5-1 to TRBJ2-7; D gene ambiguous. This CDR3 comprises 15 residues. The V end lost 0 bases, the J end lost 0 bases, and 10 bases lay between the germline ends. Germline V gene lookup returns CDR1 SGHRS and CDR2 YFSETQ. Here the CDR3 reads CASSLGLLGSYEQYF. The CDR3 DNA follows: TGCGCCAGCAGCTTGGGCCTTTTGGGCTCCTACGAGCAGTACTTC.

J is TRBJ2-3 and V is TRBV6-5; the match to TRBD2 covers 13 bases. CDR1 and CDR2 (germline): MNHEY, SVGAGI. The CDR3 totals 15 residues. V shed 8 bases, J shed 4 bases, and the junction held 6 bases outside the gene matches. CDR3 nucleotide sequence: TGTGCCAGCCAAACTAGCGGGGGGGAGTCAGATACGCAGTATTTT. Translation: CASQTSGGESDTQYF.

This chain links TRBV4-1 with TRBJ1-4; TRBD1 aligns across 10 bases. V dropped 3 bases and J dropped 0; count of bases not matched to a gene: 7. Germline lookup yields CDR1 MGHRA and CDR2 YSYEKL. This CDR3 comprises 18 residues. CDR3 amino acids: CASSQRQGAGATNEKLFF. As DNA, the CDR3 is TGCGCCAGCAGCCAGAGACAGGGGGCTGGGGCAACTAATGAAAAACTGTTTTTT.

The J gene is TRBJ2-1, the V gene TRBV18; 9 nucleotides match TRBD2. Trimming took 1 base from V and 5 from J; bases not matched to a gene: 6. Germline V gene data show CDR1 as KGHSH and CDR2 as LQKENI. CDR3 length: 16 residues. The CDR3 sequence: CASSPLRASGDNEQFF. CDR3 sequence (DNA): TGTGCCAGCTCACCACTCAGGGCTAGCGGGGACAATGAGCAGTTCTTC.

This clone was seen only a few times. The V call is TRBV7-9, the J call TRBJ1-6; no reliable D call. Germline CDR1 and CDR2: SEHNR and FQNEAQ (reference sequence). V was cut by 1 base and J by 8 bases, with 9 bases left in between. This CDR3 is 14 amino acids long. CDR3 sequence reads: CASSLGGRDSPLHF. DNA of the CDR3: TGTGCCAGCAGCTTAGGAGGGCGAGATTCACCCCTCCACTTT.

The rearrangement uses TRBV15 and TRBJ2-4, with D possibly called TRBD1 or TRBD2 (5 bases each). Trimming shortened V by 0 bases and J by 8 bases, and 11 bases separated the two germline ends. There are 14 residues in the CDR3. Germline loops: CDR1 LNHNV, CDR2 YYDKDF (reference sequence). The CDR3 region is CATSRDLVGDIQYF. The CDR3, as DNA: TGTGCCACCAGCAGAGATTTGGTGGGGGACATTCAGTACTTC. Complete variable domain (other parts from reference TRBV15 and TRBJ2-4): DAMVIQNPRYQVTQFGKPVTLSCSQTLNHNVMYWYQQKSSQAPKLLFHYYDKDFNNEADTPDNFQSRRPNTSFCFLDIRSPGLGDTAMYLCATSRDLVGDIQYFGAGTRLSVL.

The rearrangement uses TRBV7-2 and TRBJ1-2; 8 bases fit TRBD1. Germline CDR1 SGHTA, CDR2 FQGNSA. This CDR3 region has 15 residues. J was trimmed by 4 bases and V by 5 bases; bases with no gene match: 9. The CDR3 DNA sequence: TGTGCCAGCAGCCCGGCGACAGGGGAGGGCTATGGCTACACCTTC. Amino acid sequence: CASSPATGEGYGYTF.

Details on this clone: An end of the junction does not agree with germline; a read error may underlie this. CDR3 loop: CASSLGGRADTQYF. CDR3 in DNA: TGTGCTAGCAGCTTAGGGGGTAGGGCAGATACGCAGTATTTT. The chain combines TRBV7-7 with TRBJ2-3; D might be TRBD1 (6 bases). CDR3 length equals 14 residues. The germline CDR1 and CDR2 sequences are SSHAT and FNYEAQ (reference sequence).

The gene calls are TRBV30 and TRBJ1-6, with a weak D call TRBD1 (6 bases). Per the germline V gene, CDR1 is GTSNPN and CDR2 is SVGIG (reference sequence). The CDR3 runs to 13 residues. V shed 5 bases and J shed 14 bases, with 19 bases lying between them. CDR3 protein: CAWEVGGGRTLHF. The CDR3 DNA reads TGTGCCTGGGAAGTTGGGGGCGGCCGGACCCTCCACTTT.

The rearrangement uses TRBV6-5 and TRBJ1-2, with D maybe TRBD1 (5 bases). The germline V and J ends were trimmed by 3 bases and 7 bases, with 15 bases remaining between them. Germline V gene sequence: CDR1 MNHEY, CDR2 SVGAGI. CDR3 length equals 14 residues. The CDR3, as DNA: TGTGCCAGCAGTTATATGGGGGGAGACTCTGGCTACACCTTC. This encodes CASSYMGGDSGYTF.

The J gene is TRBJ2-5, the V gene TRBV10-3, with 10 bases matching TRBD2. Germline V lookup: CDR1 ENHRY, CDR2 SYGVKD. This CDR3 contains 17 residues. Trimming at V came to 0 bases and at J to 6 bases, leaving 10 bases not matched to a gene. CDR3: CAISESTGAGGKKTQYF. The CDR3, as DNA: TGTGCCATCAGTGAGTCGACGGGAGCGGGGGGGAAAAAGACCCAGTACTTC.

This sequence joins TRBV6-5 and TRBJ1-1, with TRBD1 matching 7 bases. This CDR3 is 13 amino acids long. The V and J ends lost 5 bases and 1 base, in that order; junction bases with no gene match: 1. The germline V gene encodes CDR1 MNHEY and CDR2 SVGAGI. CDR3 loop: CASSRQGNTEAFF. The CDR3 DNA follows: TGTGCCAGCAGTCGACAGGGGAACACTGAAGCTTTCTTT.

This clone was seen just once. The chain uses TRBV4-1 and TRBJ1-2, with TRBD1 matching over 8 bases. CDR3 length: 20 residues. From germline, CDR1 is MGHRA and CDR2 YSYEKL. Unmatched junction bases numbered 23, after V lost 4 bases and J lost 4 bases. This CDR3 is CASSLSDPGQVQSRGYGYTF. CDR3 DNA: TGCGCCAGCAGCCTCAGCGATCCGGGACAGGTCCAATCTCGGGGCTATGGCTACACCTTC.

The chain has TRBV30 and TRBJ2-1, with D possibly being TRBD1 (6 bases). V was pared by 3 bases and J by 5 bases, with 17 bases between. The CDR3 runs to 15 residues. Per the germline V gene, CDR1 is GTSNPN and CDR2 is SVGIG (reference sequence). CDR3 sequence reads: CAWSPFGQYNNEQFF. The CDR3 DNA reads as TGTGCCTGGAGCCCCTTCGGACAGTATAACAATGAGCAGTTCTTC.

The chain recombines TRBV4-1 with TRBJ1-6; 7 bases line up with TRBD1. CDR1 and CDR2 from the germline V gene are MGHRA and YSYEKL. Trimming took 1 base from V and 6 from J; bases not matched to a gene: 0. The CDR3 consists of 14 residues. The CDR3: CASSQGQGNSPLHF. As DNA, the CDR3 is TGCGCCAGCAGCCAAGGACAGGGTAATTCACCCCTCCACTTT.

The chain recombines TRBV7-8 with TRBJ2-7; TRBD2 matches 9 bases. The germline V gene has CDR1 SGHVS and CDR2 FQNEAQ. The CDR3 loop spans 14 amino acids. V lost 5 bases and J lost 9; bases outside the gene matches: 11. This CDR3 reads CASSLGTSPGGQYF. The CDR3 region has the DNA TGTGCCAGCAGCCTCGGGACTAGCCCAGGGGGGCAGTACTTC.

J is TRBJ2-6 and V is TRBV7-3, with a tentative D call TRBD2 (6 bases). Germline-derived CDR1 and CDR2 are SGHTA and FQGTGA. Trimming removed 3 bases from V and 1 base from J, with 16 bases in between. This CDR3 is built from 18 residues. The DNA for the CDR3 is TGTGCCAGCAGCTTGCCGGGACTGGGAACATCTGGGGCCAACGTCCTGACTTTC. Protein: CASSLPGLGTSGANVLTF.

The chain carries TRBV6-6 and TRBJ1-5; a weak D match, TRBD1 (5 bases). The CDR3 length is 14 residues. Germline V gene lookup returns CDR1 MNHNY and CDR2 SVGAGI (reference sequence). V was pared by 4 bases and J by 2 bases, with 9 bases between. The CDR3 region has the DNA TGTGCCAGCAGTTCTCTAGGGGGCAATCAGCCCCAGCATTTT. As protein: CASSSLGGNQPQHF.

The chain links TRBV6-1 to TRBJ2-3; 9 bases align to TRBD1. The V segment lost 6 bases and the J segment 1 base; nucleotides outside the gene matches: 2. Germline CDR1 MNHNS, CDR2 SASEGT. The CDR3 length is 14 residues. CDR3 DNA sequence: TGTGCCAGCAGCCGACAGGGGGGCACAGATACGCAGTATTTT. Its protein product is CASSRQGGTDTQYF.

The rearrangement uses TRBV9 and TRBJ2-5; 10 bases map to TRBD2. V was pared by 0 bases and J by 5 bases, with 7 bases of the junction left unmatched. Germline lookup yields CDR1 SGDLS and CDR2 YYNGEE. There are 16 residues in the CDR3. CDR3 sequence reads: CASSVGPSGSGETQYF. CDR3 coding DNA: TGTGCCAGCAGCGTAGGCCCTAGCGGGAGCGGGGAGACCCAGTACTTC.

The chain uses TRBV5-4 and TRBJ2-1, with D perhaps TRBD2 (6 bases). The CDR3 runs to 16 residues. Germline V CDR1 and CDR2: SGHNT, YYREEE (reference sequence). Trimming removed 0 bases at V and 9 bases at J, with 19 bases between. This CDR3 is CASSLGGIGGVTEQFF. CDR3 DNA: TGTGCCAGCAGCTTGGGGGGTATCGGCGGGGTCACTGAGCAGTTCTTC.

V usage is TRBV7-9 and J usage is TRBJ1-4; D possibly corresponds to TRBD1 (6 bases). Germline V gives CDR1 SEHNR, CDR2 FQNEAQ (reference sequence). The CDR3 runs to 13 residues. V gave up 5 bases and J gave up 7 bases, with 11 bases separating them. CDR3 residues: CASSLGQREKLFF. CDR3 coding DNA: TGTGCCAGCAGCCTAGGACAGCGTGAAAAACTGTTTTTT.

The CDR3 protein is CASSVGRGEQFF. The CDR3 DNA follows: TGTGCCAGCAGCGTAGGACGGGGGGAGCAGTTCTTC. V and J are TRBV9 and TRBJ2-1; maybe TRBD2 (6 bases). Germline CDR1 and CDR2: SGDLS and YYNGEE. The CDR3 extends over 12 amino acids. Deletions cut 0 bases from V and 10 bases from J, with 8 bases between.

This chain joins TRBV10-1 and TRBJ2-2, with unresolved D. This CDR3 is 17 amino acids long. The germline CDR1 and CDR2 sequences are WNHNN and SYGVQD (reference sequence). Trimming shortened V by 1 base and J by 0 bases, and 12 bases separated the two germline ends. This chain's CDR3 is CASSEYRYRANTGELFF. For the CDR3, the DNA is TGCGCCAGCAGTGAGTATCGGTACAGAGCGAACACCGGGGAGCTGTTTTTT.

The chain uses TRBV5-6 and TRBJ1-1, with no clear D. Germline V gene sequence: CDR1 SGHDT, CDR2 YYEEEE. Between the trimmed V and J ends, which lost 3 bases and 4 bases, there was a span of 10 bases. This CDR3 comprises 13 residues. CDR3 protein: CASSSREGTEAFF. CDR3 nucleotides: TGTGCCAGCAGCTCCCGGGAGGGCACTGAAGCTTTCTTT.

The chain carries TRBV9 and TRBJ1-5, with no clear D. The CDR3 totals 15 residues. Germline CDR1 is SGDLS and CDR2 is YYNGEE. V dropped 0 bases and J dropped 2 bases, with 9 bases sitting between them. For the CDR3, the DNA is TGTGCCAGCAGCGTAGGCCTGGATGGCAATCAGCCCCAGCATTTT. The encoded protein is CASSVGLDGNQPQHF. The full variable domain, rest sourced from reference TRBV9 and TRBJ1-5, is DSGVTQTPKHLITATGQRVTLRCSPRSGDLSVYWYQQSLDQGLQFLIQYYNGEERAKGNILERFSAQQFPDLHSELNLSSLELGDSALYFCASSVGLDGNQPQHFGDGTRLSIL.

The genes are TRBV7-6 and TRBJ2-1; TRBD1 matches at 7 bases. The CDR3 contains 16 residues. After removal of 5 bases from V and 0 bases from J, the junction contained 7 bases not matched to a gene. Germline CDR1 is SGHVS and CDR2 is FNYEAQ. CDR3 DNA sequence: TGTGCCAGCAGCGTACTGTGGGACAGCTCCTACAATGAGCAGTTCTTC. Amino acids: CASSVLWDSSYNEQFF.

The chain combines TRBV19 with TRBJ2-3; no definite D call. This CDR3 contains 13 residues. The V end was cut by 4 bases, the J end by 7 bases, with 12 bases between. CDR1 is LNHDA and CDR2 is SQIVND in the germline V gene (reference sequence). The CDR3 region is CASSKTDGYTQYF. CDR3 nucleotide sequence: TGTGCCAGTAGTAAAACGGACGGATATACGCAGTATTTT.

The rearrangement joins TRBV7-9 to TRBJ1-2; perhaps TRBD1 as D (6 bases). Trimming left V 7 bases short and J 4 bases short, with 16 bases between. The CDR3 loop spans 14 amino acids. CDR1 and CDR2 (germline): SEHNR, FQNEAQ (reference sequence). The CDR3 reads CASTRGGGGYGYTF. The CDR3 coding sequence is TGTGCCAGCACCAGGGGAGGAGGGGGCTATGGCTACACCTTC.